This TCR beta chain was sequenced during a study of regulatory T cells in long-lasting Graves disease. General study results and limits: Persistent patients had a count of shared public clonotypes (over 2,500) that exceeded that of new patients (roughly 1,000).

iRepertoire HTBI primers and Arm-PCR of CDR3 regions built TCR beta libraries. TCRdb passed the multiplex PCR reads through MiXCR, listing each CDR3 protein once. This sample yields about 610,000 distinct CDR3 sequences, of which about 16% are seen a single time; around 12% belongs to the top ten. The CDR3 totals 15 residues. Looked up from germline, CDR1 is ENHRY and CDR2 is SYGVKD. V lost 3 bases, J lost 1 base, and 13 bases lay in between. As for time point: newly diagnosed GD, antithyroid drugs for less than 3 months. After RNA was extracted from PBMCs, the TCR library was made from it. Worth noting for this clonotype: Antigen: not known. The CDR3 end shows no conserved phenylalanine or tryptophan, and so a read error is likely.

These data were also reused for a study on T cells in Graves' hyperthyroidism and ophthalmopathy.

The source was peripheral blood mononuclear cells (PBMCs), collected at new diagnosis, from a patient treated with antithyroid drugs. This TCR was sampled from a man between 18 and 35 years old with Graves disease. This chain uses TRBV10-3 with TRBJ2-7; D is possibly TRBD2 (6 bases). The CDR3 sequence is CAISDAAGSSYEQYL. CDR3 nucleotide sequence: TGTGCCATCAGTGACGCTGCGGGGTCATCCTACGAGCAGTACCTC.